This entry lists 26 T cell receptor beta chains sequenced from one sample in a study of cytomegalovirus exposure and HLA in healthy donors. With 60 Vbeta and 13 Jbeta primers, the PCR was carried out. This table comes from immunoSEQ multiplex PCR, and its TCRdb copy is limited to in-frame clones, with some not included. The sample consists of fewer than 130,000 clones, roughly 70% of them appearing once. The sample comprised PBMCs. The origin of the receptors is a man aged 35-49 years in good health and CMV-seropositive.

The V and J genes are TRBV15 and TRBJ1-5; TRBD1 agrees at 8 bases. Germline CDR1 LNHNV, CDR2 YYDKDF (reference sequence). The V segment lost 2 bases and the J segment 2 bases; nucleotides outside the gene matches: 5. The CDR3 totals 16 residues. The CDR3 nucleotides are TGTGCCACCAGCAGATCCCCAGGGGGCGGCAATCAGCCCCAGCATTTT. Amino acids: CATSRSPGGGNQPQHF.

The CDR3 nucleotides read TGCGCCAGCAGTCCAGGCGTCGGGACAGAACAAGAGACCCAGTACTTC. Encoded protein: CASSPGVGTEQETQYF. The rearrangement joins TRBV23-1 to TRBJ2-5, with TRBD1 matching 7 bases. TRBV23-1 is labeled an ORF, and its function is uncertain. The CDR3 length is 16 residues. V lost 4 bases, J lost 2 bases, and 10 bases stayed unmatched.

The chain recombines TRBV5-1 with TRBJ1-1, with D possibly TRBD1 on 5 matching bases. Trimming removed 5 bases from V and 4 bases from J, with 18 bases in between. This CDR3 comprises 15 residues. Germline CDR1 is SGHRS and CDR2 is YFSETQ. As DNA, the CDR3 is TGCGCCAGCAGTTCTTTCCAGGGAATGAGCACTGAAGCTTTCTTT. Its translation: CASSSFQGMSTEAFF.

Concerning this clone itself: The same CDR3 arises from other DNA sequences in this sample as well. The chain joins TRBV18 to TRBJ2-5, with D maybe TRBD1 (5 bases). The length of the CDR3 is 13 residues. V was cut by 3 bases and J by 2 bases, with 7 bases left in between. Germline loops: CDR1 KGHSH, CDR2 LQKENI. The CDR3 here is CASSPAGQETQYF. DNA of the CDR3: TGTGCCAGCTCACCCGCAGGGCAAGAGACCCAGTACTTC.

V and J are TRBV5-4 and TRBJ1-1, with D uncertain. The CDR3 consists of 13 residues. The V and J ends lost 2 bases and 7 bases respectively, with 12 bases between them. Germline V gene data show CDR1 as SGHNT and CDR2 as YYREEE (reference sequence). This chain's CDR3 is CASSFFTEDEAFF. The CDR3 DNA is TGTGCCAGCAGCTTTTTTACCGAGGATGAAGCTTTCTTT.

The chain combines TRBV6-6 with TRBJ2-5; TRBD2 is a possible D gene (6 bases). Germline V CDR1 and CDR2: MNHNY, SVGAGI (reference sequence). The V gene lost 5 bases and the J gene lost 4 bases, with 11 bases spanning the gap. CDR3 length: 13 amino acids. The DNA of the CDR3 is TGTGCCAGCAGTCCACAAGCGGGAGAGACCCAGTACTTC. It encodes CASSPQAGETQYF.

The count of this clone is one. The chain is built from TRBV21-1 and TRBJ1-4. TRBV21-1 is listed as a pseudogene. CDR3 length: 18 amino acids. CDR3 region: CASSKAPRRLRTGGGLFF. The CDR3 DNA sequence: TGTGCCAGCAGCAAAGCGCCTCGCCGCCTCCGGACGGGAGGTGGTCTGTTTTTT.

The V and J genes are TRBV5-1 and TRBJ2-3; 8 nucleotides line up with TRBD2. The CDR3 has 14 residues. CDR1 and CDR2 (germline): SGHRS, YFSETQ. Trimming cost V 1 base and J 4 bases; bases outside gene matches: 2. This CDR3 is CASSLSGSADTQYF. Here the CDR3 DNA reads TGCGCCAGCAGCTTGAGCGGGAGCGCAGATACGCAGTATTTT.

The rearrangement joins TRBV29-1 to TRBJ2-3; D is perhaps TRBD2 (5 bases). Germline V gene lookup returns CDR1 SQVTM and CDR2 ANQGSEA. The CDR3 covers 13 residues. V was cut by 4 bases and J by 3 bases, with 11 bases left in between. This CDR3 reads CSVAPRGTDTQYF. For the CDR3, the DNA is TGCAGCGTTGCCCCCCGAGGGACAGATACGCAGTATTTT.

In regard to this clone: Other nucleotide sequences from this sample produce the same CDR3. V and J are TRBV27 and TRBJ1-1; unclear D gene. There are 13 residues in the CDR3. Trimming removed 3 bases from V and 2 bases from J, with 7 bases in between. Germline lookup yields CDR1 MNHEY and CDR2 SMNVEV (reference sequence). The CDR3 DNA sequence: TGTGCCAGCAGTTTTCTCAGTAACACTGAAGCTTTCTTT. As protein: CASSFLSNTEAFF.

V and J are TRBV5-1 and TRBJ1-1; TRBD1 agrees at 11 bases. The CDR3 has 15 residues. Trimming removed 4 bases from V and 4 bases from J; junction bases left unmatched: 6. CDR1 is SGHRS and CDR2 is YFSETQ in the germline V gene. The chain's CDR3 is CASSISGTGGTEAFF. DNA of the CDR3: TGCGCCAGCAGCATCTCTGGGACAGGGGGCACTGAAGCTTTCTTT.

The CDR3 loop reads CASSRGGQGVWEQYV. The DNA of the CDR3 is TGTGCCAGCAGCCGTGGGGGACAGGGAGTTTGGGAGCAGTACGTC. This sequence joins TRBV5-6 and TRBJ2-7, with 9 bases aligning to TRBD1. The germline gives CDR1 SGHDT, CDR2 YYEEEE. With 4 bases clipped from V and 7 bases from J, the junction kept 12 bases outside the gene matches. This CDR3 has 15 residues.

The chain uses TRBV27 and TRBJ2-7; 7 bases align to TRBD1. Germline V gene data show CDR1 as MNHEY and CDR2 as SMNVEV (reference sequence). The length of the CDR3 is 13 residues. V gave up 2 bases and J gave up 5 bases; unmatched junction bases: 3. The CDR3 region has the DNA TGTGCCAGCAGTTTAACAGGGGAACACGAGCAGTACGTC. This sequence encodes CASSLTGEHEQYV.

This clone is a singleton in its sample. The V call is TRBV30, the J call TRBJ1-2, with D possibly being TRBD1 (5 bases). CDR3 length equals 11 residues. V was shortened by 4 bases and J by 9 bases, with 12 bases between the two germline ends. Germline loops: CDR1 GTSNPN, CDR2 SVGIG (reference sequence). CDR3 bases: TGTGCCTGGAAGCCGACAGCCCGCTACACCTTC. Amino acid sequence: CAWKPTARYTF. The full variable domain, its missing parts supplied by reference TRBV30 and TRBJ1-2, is SQTIHQWPATLVQPVGSPLSLECTVEGTSNPNLYWYRQAAGRGLQLLFYSVGIGQISSEVPQNLSASRPQDRQFILSSKKLLLSDSGFYLCAWKPTARYTFGSGTRLTVV.

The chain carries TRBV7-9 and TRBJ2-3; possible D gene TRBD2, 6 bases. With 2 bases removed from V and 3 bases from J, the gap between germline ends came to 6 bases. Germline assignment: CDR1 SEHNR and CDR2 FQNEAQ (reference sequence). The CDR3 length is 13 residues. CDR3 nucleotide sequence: TGTGCCAGCAGCTTACGGGAGACAGATACGCAGTATTTT. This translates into CASSLRETDTQYF.

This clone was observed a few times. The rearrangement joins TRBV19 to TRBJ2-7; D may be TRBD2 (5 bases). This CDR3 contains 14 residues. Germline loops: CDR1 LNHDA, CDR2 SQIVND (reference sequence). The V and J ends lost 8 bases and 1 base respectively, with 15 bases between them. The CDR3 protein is CASHRAGWSYEQYV. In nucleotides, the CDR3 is TGTGCCAGTCATAGGGCGGGCTGGTCCTACGAGCAGTACGTC.

CDR3 residues: CASRPSPISEFYNEQFF. The DNA of the CDR3 is TGCGCCAGCAGGCCCTCTCCGATATCGGAGTTCTACAATGAGCAGTTCTTC. V usage is TRBV5-1 and J usage is TRBJ2-1; D gene ambiguous. This CDR3 has 17 residues. Between the trimmed V and J ends, which lost 5 bases and 3 bases, there was a span of 21 bases. Germline V CDR1 and CDR2: SGHRS, YFSETQ.

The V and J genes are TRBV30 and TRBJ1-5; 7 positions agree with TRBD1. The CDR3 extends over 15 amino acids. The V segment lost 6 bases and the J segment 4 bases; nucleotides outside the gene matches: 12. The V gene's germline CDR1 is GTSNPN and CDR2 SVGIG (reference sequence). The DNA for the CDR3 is TGTGCCTGTGAACCCACAGGGGCCCCTAATCAGCCCCAGCATTTT. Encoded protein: CACEPTGAPNQPQHF. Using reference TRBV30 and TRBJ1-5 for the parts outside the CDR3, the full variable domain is SQTIHQWPATLVQPVGSPLSLECTVEGTSNPNLYWYRQAAGRGLQLLFYSVGIGQISSEVPQNLSASRPQDRQFILSSKKLLLSDSGFYLCACEPTGAPNQPQHFGDGTRLSIL.

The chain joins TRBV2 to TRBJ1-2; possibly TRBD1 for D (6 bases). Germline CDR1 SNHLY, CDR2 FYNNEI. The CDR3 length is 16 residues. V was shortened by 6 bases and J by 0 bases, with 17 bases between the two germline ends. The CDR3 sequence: CASSYSDRPANYGYTF. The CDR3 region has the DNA TGTGCCAGCAGCTACTCTGACAGGCCAGCTAACTATGGCTACACCTTC. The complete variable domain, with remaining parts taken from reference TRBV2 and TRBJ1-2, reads EPEVTQTPSHQVTQMGQEVILRCVPISNHLYFYWYRQILGQKVEFLVSFYNNEISEKSEIFDDQFSVERPDGSNFTLKIRSTKLEDSAMYFCASSYSDRPANYGYTFGSGTRLTVV.

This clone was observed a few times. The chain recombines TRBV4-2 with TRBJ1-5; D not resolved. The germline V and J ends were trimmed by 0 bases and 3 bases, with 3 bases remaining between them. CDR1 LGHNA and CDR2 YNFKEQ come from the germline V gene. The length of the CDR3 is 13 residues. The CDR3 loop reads CASSQDLNQPQHF. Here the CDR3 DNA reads TGTGCCAGCAGCCAAGATCTCAATCAGCCCCAGCATTTT.

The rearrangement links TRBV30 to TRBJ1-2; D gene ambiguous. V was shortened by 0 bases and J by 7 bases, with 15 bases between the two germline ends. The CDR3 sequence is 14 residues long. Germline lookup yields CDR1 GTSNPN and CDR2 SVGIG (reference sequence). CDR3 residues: CAWSVISGYSGYTF. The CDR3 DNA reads TGTGCCTGGAGTGTAATTTCGGGGTATTCTGGCTACACCTTC. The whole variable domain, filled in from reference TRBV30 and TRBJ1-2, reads SQTIHQWPATLVQPVGSPLSLECTVEGTSNPNLYWYRQAAGRGLQLLFYSVGIGQISSEVPQNLSASRPQDRQFILSSKKLLLSDSGFYLCAWSVISGYSGYTFGSGTRLTVV.

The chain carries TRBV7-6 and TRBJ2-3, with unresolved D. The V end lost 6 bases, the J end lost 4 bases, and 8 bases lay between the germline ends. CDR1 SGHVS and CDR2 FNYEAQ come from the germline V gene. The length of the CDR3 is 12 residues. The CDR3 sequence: CASSLGADTQYF. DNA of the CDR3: TGTGCCAGCAGTCTAGGTGCAGATACGCAGTATTTT.

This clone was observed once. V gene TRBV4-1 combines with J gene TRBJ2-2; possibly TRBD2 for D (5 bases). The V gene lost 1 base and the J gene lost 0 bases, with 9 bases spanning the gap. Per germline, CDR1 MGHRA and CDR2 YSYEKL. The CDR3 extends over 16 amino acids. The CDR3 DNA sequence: TGCGCCAGCAGCCAAGTGGGGAGCCCGAACACCGGGGAGCTGTTTTTT. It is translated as CASSQVGSPNTGELFF.

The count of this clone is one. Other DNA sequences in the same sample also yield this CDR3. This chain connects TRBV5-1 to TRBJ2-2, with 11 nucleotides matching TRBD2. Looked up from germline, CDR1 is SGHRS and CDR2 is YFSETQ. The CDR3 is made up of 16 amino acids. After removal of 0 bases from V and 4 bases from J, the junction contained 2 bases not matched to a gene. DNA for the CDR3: TGCGCCAGCAGCTTGGGCCTAGCGGGGGGCACCGGGGAGCTGTTTTTT. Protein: CASSLGLAGGTGELFF.

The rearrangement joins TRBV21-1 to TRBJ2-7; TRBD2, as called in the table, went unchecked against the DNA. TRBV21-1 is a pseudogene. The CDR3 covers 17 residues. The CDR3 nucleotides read TGTGCCAGCAGCAAAGAGGGGGGGATACCACTACGACAGGAGCAGTACTTC. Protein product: CASSKEGGIPLRQEQYF.

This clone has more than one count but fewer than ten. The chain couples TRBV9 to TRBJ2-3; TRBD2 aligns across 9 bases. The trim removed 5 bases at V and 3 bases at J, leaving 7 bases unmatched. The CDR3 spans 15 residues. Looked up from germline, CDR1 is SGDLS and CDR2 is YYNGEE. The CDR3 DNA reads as TGTGCCAGCAGTTTAGCGGGAGCGGGGACAGATACGCAGTATTTT. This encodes CASSLAGAGTDTQYF.